Shown below are 18 T cell receptor beta chains from a single sample sequenced in a study of blood T cell repertoires in COVID-19. Data came from immunoSEQ multiplex PCR; TCRdb stores just in-frame clones and leaves some out. The sample lists around 37,000 clones, over 80% occurring once. The sample taken for sequencing was peripheral blood. These receptors all come from a man aged 50-59 years with active COVID-19.

This sequence joins TRBV4-1 and TRBJ1-6; D is unclear. The CDR3 is 15 amino acids. The V end was cut by 4 bases, the J end by 2 bases, with 9 bases between. Germline CDR1 MGHRA, CDR2 YSYEKL. The CDR3 protein is CASSPGATYNSPLHF. DNA of the CDR3: TGCGCCAGCAGCCCTGGAGCGACCTATAATTCACCCCTCCACTTT.

The chain uses TRBV6-5 and TRBJ1-2; a weak D match, TRBD1 (6 bases). The germline V and J ends were trimmed by 0 bases and 3 bases, with 11 bases remaining between them. The CDR3 has 15 residues. The germline V gene encodes CDR1 MNHEY and CDR2 SVGAGI. The CDR3, as DNA: TGTGCCAGCAGTTACTCGATAGGGGGGGACTATGGCTACACCTTC. Translated: CASSYSIGGDYGYTF.

A few counts support this clone. J is TRBJ2-5 and V is TRBV6-2 or TRBV6-3; D might be TRBD1 (6 bases). This CDR3 has 15 residues. V dropped 4 bases and J dropped 1 base, with 13 bases sitting between them. In germline, CDR1 is MNHEY, CDR2 SVGEGT. CDR3: CASSSDRALQETQYF. The CDR3 bases are TGTGCCAGCAGTTCGGACAGAGCCCTCCAAGAGACCCAGTACTTC.

J is TRBJ2-7 and V is TRBV28, with D tentatively TRBD2 (6 bases). The CDR3 contains 16 residues. Germline CDR1 MDHEN, CDR2 SYDVKM. V lost 5 bases to trimming and J lost 3 bases, with 20 bases between them. CDR3 DNA sequence: TGTGCCAGCAGTACCCCTGGGAGGAATATAGGCTACGAGCAGTACTTC. This encodes CASSTPGRNIGYEQYF.

V gene TRBV7-9 combines with J gene TRBJ2-5, with D possibly TRBD1 on 6 matching bases. Trimming pared 1 base from V and 1 base from J, leaving 7 bases between. CDR1 is SEHNR and CDR2 is FQNEAQ in the germline V gene (reference sequence). The CDR3 length is 14 residues. CDR3 DNA sequence: TGTGCCAGCAGCTTAGGGACAGCCCAAGAGACCCAGTACTTC. This translates into CASSLGTAQETQYF.

The chain employs TRBV19 and TRBJ1-1; TRBD1 agrees at 8 bases. Germline lookup yields CDR1 LNHDA and CDR2 SQIVND (reference sequence). The CDR3 runs 13 residues. Trimming at V came to 7 bases and at J to 5 bases, leaving 6 bases not matched to a gene. The chain's CDR3 is CASMTGVLTEAFF. Written as DNA, the CDR3 is TGTGCCAGTATGACAGGGGTCCTTACTGAAGCTTTCTTT.

The chain uses TRBV19 and TRBJ1-5, with D maybe TRBD1 (5 bases). The CDR3 is made up of 15 amino acids. V lost 7 bases and J 1 base, leaving 14 bases between the germline ends. Germline-derived CDR1 and CDR2 are LNHDA and SQIVND (reference sequence). CDR3 coding DNA: TGTGCCAGTACCCGACGGCAGGGAAGCAATCAGCCCCAGCATTTT. Translated, it gives CASTRRQGSNQPQHF.

The genes are TRBV21-1 and TRBJ2-7; the tabulated D call, TRBD2, remains unverified against the DNA. TRBV21-1 is a recognized pseudogene. This CDR3 has 19 amino acids. The CDR3 reads CASSKVFPIRRVKGYEQYF. In nucleotides, the CDR3 is TGTGCCAGCAGCAAAGTTTTTCCCATTAGGAGGGTTAAAGGCTACGAGCAGTACTTC.

This clone was counted a single time. The CDR3 DNA reads as TGTGCCAGCAGCTTACACGCCCGATTCGGGGATTCACCCCTCCACTTT. Residues: CASSLHARFGDSPLHF. J is TRBJ1-6 and V is TRBV5-6; no firm D call. The CDR3 runs to 16 residues. The V and J ends lost 2 bases and 8 bases respectively, with 17 bases between them. CDR1 SGHDT and CDR2 YYEEEE come from the germline V gene. Using reference TRBV5-6 and TRBJ1-6 for the parts outside the CDR3, the full variable domain is DAGVTQSPTHLIKTRGQQVTLRCSPKSGHDTVSWYQQALGQGPQFIFQYYEEEERQRGNFPDRFSGHQFPNYSSELNVNALLLGDSALYLCASSLHARFGDSPLHFGNGTRLTVT.

The J gene is TRBJ2-3, the V gene TRBV19; 13 nucleotides agree with TRBD2. The germline gives CDR1 LNHDA, CDR2 SQIVND (reference sequence). The CDR3 extends over 14 amino acids. The V segment lost 7 bases and the J segment 6 bases; nucleotides outside the gene matches: 4. The CDR3 region has the DNA TGTGCCAGTATGACTAGCGGGGGGCTTGATACGCAGTATTTT. It specifies CASMTSGGLDTQYF. Based on the CDR3 plus reference TRBV19 and TRBJ2-3, the full variable domain is DGGITQSPKYLFRKEGQNVTLSCEQNLNHDAMYWYRQDPGQGLRLIYYSQIVNDFQKGDIAEGYSVSREKKESFPLTVTSAQKNPTAFYLCASMTSGGLDTQYFGPGTRLTVL.

The chain joins TRBV7-2 to TRBJ2-5, with TRBD2 matching over 13 bases. The V gene's germline CDR1 is SGHTA and CDR2 FQGNSA. The CDR3 has 16 residues. V dropped 2 bases and J dropped 5; count of bases not matched to a gene: 5. The DNA for the CDR3 is TGTGCCAGCAGCTTAATACTAGCGGGGGGGCAGGAGACCCAGTACTTC. The encoded protein is CASSLILAGGQETQYF.

The chain joins TRBV3-1 (or the pseudogene TRBV3-2) to TRBJ1-5, with D tentatively TRBD1 (6 bases). CDR3 size: 13 residues. CDR1 is LGHDT and CDR2 is YNNKEL in the germline V gene (reference sequence). The V gene lost 6 bases and the J gene lost 2 bases, with 8 bases spanning the gap. This chain's CDR3 is CASSRQGNQPQHF. The CDR3 region has the DNA TGTGCCAGCAGTCGACAGGGCAATCAGCCCCAGCATTTT.

The chain combines TRBV11-2 with TRBJ2-4; D remains unclear. The CDR3 covers 16 residues. V dropped 6 bases and J dropped 0 bases, with 15 bases sitting between them. Germline loops: CDR1 SGHAT, CDR2 FQNNGV. CDR3: CASSTIGSLAKNIQYF. As DNA, the CDR3 is TGTGCCAGCAGTACTATAGGCAGTTTAGCCAAAAACATTCAGTACTTC.

The chain couples TRBV10-2 to TRBJ2-7; D is perhaps TRBD2 (6 bases). CDR3 length equals 14 residues. Germline V CDR1 and CDR2: WSHSY, SAAADI. V was cut by 4 bases and J by 2 bases, with 12 bases left in between. The CDR3 DNA sequence: TGCGCCAGCAGTGTGAGGGACTCCACCTACGAGCAGTACTTC. This encodes CASSVRDSTYEQYF.

This chain connects TRBV10-3 to TRBJ2-5; 8 bases align to TRBD2. With V trimmed by 6 bases and J by 3 bases, 6 bases remained unmatched. The V gene's germline CDR1 is ENHRY and CDR2 SYGVKD. This CDR3 spans 14 amino acids. The CDR3 loop reads CAISVSGAKETQYF. The CDR3 DNA sequence: TGTGCCATCAGCGTTAGCGGGGCCAAAGAGACCCAGTACTTC.

The chain is built from TRBV12-5 and TRBJ1-1; D uncertain. The CDR3 is 14 amino acids. V lost 1 base and J lost 0, with 6 bases in between. CDR1 and CDR2 (germline): LGHNT, FRNRAP. For the CDR3, the DNA is TGTGCTAGTGGTTTGGCCCTCTTGAACACTGAAGCTTTCTTT. Its translation is CASGLALLNTEAFF.

Only a few counts were recorded for this clone. V is TRBV7-9 and J is TRBJ2-2; D not resolved. This CDR3 has 14 residues. V was pared by 5 bases and J by 3 bases, with 10 bases between. CDR1 and CDR2 from the germline V gene are SEHNR and FQNEAQ (reference sequence). DNA of the CDR3: TGTGCCAGCAGCCCCCCCGGTGACACCGGGGAGCTGTTTTTT. Encoded protein: CASSPPGDTGELFF.

The chain combines TRBV21-1 with TRBJ2-7; the table assigns TRBD2, which was not confirmed against the DNA. TRBV21-1 counts as a pseudogene. The CDR3 spans 14 residues. CDR3 bases: TGTGCCAGCAGGGTTAGCGGGGGAAATGAAGAGCAGTACTTC. Amino acid sequence: CASRVSGGNEEQYF.